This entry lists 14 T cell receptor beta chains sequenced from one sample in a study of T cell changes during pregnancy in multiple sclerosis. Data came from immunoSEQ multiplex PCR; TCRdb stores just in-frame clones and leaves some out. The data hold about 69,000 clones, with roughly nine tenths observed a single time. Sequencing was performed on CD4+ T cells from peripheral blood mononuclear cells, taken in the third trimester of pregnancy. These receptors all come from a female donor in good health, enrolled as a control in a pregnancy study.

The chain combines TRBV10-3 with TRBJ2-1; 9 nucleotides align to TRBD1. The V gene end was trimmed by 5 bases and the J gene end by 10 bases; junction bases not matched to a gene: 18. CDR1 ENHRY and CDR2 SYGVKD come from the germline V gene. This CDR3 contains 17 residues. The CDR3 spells CAISLTGGEVLVREQFF. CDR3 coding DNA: TGTGCCATCAGTCTTACAGGGGGCGAAGTTCTAGTAAGGGAGCAGTTCTTC.

In DNA, the CDR3 is TGTGCCAGTAGGAGGGGACAGGGTCGCAATCAGCCCCAGCATTTT. It yields the protein CASRRGQGRNQPQHF. This chain links TRBV19 with TRBJ1-5; 9 bases fit TRBD1. Trimming at V came to 6 bases and at J to 2 bases, leaving 5 bases not matched to a gene. The CDR3 is made up of 15 amino acids. The germline CDR1 and CDR2 sequences are LNHDA and SQIVND (reference sequence).

The CDR3: CASSLRQGSYEQYF. In nucleotides, the CDR3 is TGTGCCAGCAGCTTGAGACAGGGGTCCTACGAGCAGTACTTC. This sequence joins TRBV5-4 and TRBJ2-7; 8 bases map to TRBD1. J lost 1 base, V lost 1 base, and 1 base had no gene match. The CDR3 runs 14 residues. Germline-derived CDR1 and CDR2 are SGHNT and YYREEE (reference sequence).

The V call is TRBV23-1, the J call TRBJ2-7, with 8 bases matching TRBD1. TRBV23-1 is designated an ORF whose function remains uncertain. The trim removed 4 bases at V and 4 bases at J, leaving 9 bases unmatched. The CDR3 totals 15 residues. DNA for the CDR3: TGCGCCAGCAGTCCCTCTGCACAGGGGGATTACGAGCAGTACTTC. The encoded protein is CASSPSAQGDYEQYF.

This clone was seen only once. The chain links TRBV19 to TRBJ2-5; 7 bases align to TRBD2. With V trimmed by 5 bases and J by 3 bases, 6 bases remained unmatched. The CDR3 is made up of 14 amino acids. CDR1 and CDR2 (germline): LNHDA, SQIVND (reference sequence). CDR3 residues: CASSLGAGEETQYF. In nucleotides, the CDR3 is TGTGCCAGTAGTCTCGGGGCGGGGGAAGAGACCCAGTACTTC.

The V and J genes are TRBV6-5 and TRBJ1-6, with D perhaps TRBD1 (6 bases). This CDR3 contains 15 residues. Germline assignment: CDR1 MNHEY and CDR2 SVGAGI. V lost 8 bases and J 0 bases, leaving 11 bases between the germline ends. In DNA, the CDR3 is TGTGCCAGCCGGACAGCGAGCTCCTATAATTCACCCCTCCACTTT. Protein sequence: CASRTASSYNSPLHF.

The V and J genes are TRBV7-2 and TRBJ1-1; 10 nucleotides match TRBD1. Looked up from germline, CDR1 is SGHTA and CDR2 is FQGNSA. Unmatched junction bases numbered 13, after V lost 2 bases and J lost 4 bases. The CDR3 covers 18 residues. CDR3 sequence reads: CASSLMRWGGTGVTEAFF. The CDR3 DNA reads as TGTGCCAGCAGCTTAATGCGGTGGGGGGGGACAGGGGTCACTGAAGCTTTCTTT.

CDR3 DNA: TGCGCCAGCAGCTTGGAAGGGATAGGGGGCTACGAGCAGTACTTC. It specifies CASSLEGIGGYEQYF. V usage is TRBV5-1 and J usage is TRBJ2-7, with a possible D match to TRBD1 (6 bases). CDR1 is SGHRS, CDR2 YFSETQ, per germline. The CDR3 consists of 15 residues. The V and J ends lost 0 bases and 3 bases respectively, with 13 bases between them. The full variable domain, completed using reference TRBV5-1 and TRBJ2-7, is KAGVTQTPRYLIKTRGQQVTLSCSPISGHRSVSWYQQTPGQGLQFLFEYFSETQRNKGNFPGRFSGRQFSNSRSEMNVSTLELGDSALYLCASSLEGIGGYEQYFGPGTRLTVT.

CDR3 loop: CASSRMYGRTHSPLHF. CDR3 nucleotides: TGTGCCAGCAGCCGAATGTATGGCAGAACCCATTCACCCCTCCACTTT. The V and J genes are TRBV5-8 and TRBJ1-6; D is unclear. The CDR3 runs 16 residues. The V gene lost 4 bases and the J gene lost 8 bases, with 19 bases spanning the gap. The germline gives CDR1 SGHTS, CDR2 YDEGEE.

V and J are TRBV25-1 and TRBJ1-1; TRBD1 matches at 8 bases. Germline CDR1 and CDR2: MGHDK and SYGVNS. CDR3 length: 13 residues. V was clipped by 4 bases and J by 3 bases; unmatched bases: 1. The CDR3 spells CASSGQGYTEAFF. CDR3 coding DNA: TGTGCCAGCAGTGGACAGGGGTACACTGAAGCTTTCTTT.

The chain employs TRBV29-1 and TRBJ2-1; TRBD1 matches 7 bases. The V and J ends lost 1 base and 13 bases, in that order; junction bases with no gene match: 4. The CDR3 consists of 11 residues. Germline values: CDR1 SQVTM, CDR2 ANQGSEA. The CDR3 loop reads CSVEGQGAQFF. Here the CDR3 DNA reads TGCAGCGTTGAAGGACAGGGCGCCCAGTTCTTC.

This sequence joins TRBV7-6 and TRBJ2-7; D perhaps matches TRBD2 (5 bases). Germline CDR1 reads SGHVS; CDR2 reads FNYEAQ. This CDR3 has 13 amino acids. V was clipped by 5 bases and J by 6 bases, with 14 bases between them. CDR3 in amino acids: CASSPGGAGEQYF. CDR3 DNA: TGTGCCAGCAGCCCAGGCGGTGCGGGCGAGCAGTACTTC.

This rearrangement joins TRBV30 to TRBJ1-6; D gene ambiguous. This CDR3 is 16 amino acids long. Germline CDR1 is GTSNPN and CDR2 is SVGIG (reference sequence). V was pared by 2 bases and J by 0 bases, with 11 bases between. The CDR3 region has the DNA TGTGCCTGGAGTTACCCCGGGAGCTCCTATAATTCACCCCTCCACTTT. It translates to CAWSYPGSSYNSPLHF.

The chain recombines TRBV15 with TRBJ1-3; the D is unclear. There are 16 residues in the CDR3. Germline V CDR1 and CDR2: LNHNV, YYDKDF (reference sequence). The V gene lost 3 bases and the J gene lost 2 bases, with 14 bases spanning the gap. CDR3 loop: CATSSDEKQTGNTIYF. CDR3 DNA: TGTGCCACCAGCAGCGACGAAAAACAGACTGGAAACACCATATATTTT.